These 15 T cell receptor beta chains originate from one sample sequenced in a study of cytomegalovirus exposure and HLA in healthy donors. This PCR relied on a set of 60 Vbeta primers and 13 Jbeta primers. The protocol was immunoSEQ multiplex PCR, while the TCRdb copy is restricted to in-frame clones and leaves out a portion. The repertoire holds some 140,000 clones, with roughly 78% as singletons. The specimen was PBMCs. These receptors originate from a man aged 35-49 years in good health and CMV-seropositive.

A word on this clone: Within the sample, other DNA sequences also encode this same CDR3. The CDR3 nucleotides read TGTGCCAGCAGCTTAAGGACAGGGGCTGGAAACACCATATATTTT. This translates into CASSLRTGAGNTIYF. The J gene is TRBJ1-3, the V gene TRBV7-9, with 9 bases that match TRBD1. The length of the CDR3 is 15 residues. V was clipped by 2 bases and J by 2 bases; unmatched bases: 1. CDR1 is SEHNR, CDR2 FQNEAQ, per germline (reference sequence).

This clone was observed once. The chain joins TRBV5-1 to TRBJ2-1; 11 positions match TRBD2. CDR3 length: 16 residues. The germline CDR1 and CDR2 sequences are SGHRS and YFSETQ. V gave up 1 base and J gave up 8 bases; unmatched junction bases: 8. The DNA for the CDR3 is TGCGCCAGCAGCTTGCCACTAGCGGGAGTAAACTATGAGCAGTTCTTC. This translates into CASSLPLAGVNYEQFF.

The chain is built from TRBV5-4 and TRBJ2-5, with TRBD1 identical over 11 bases. This CDR3 contains 15 residues. V dropped 4 bases and J dropped 3; count of bases not matched to a gene: 5. Germline loops: CDR1 SGHNT, CDR2 YYREEE (reference sequence). The CDR3 reads CASSPTGQGEETQYF. DNA of the CDR3: TGTGCCAGCAGCCCCACGGGACAGGGGGAAGAGACCCAGTACTTC.

V usage is TRBV2 and J usage is TRBJ1-3; D might be TRBD1 (5 bases). This CDR3 comprises 16 residues. Trimming took 2 bases from V and 4 from J, leaving 15 bases between them. Germline assignment: CDR1 SNHLY and CDR2 FYNNEI. The chain's CDR3 is CASSENLRGFGNTIYF. The CDR3 bases are TGTGCCAGCAGTGAAAATTTAAGGGGTTTCGGAAACACCATATATTTT.

This clone showed up just a few times. The V call is TRBV19, the J call TRBJ1-6; D unclear. The CDR3 totals 16 residues. Trimming stripped 2 bases from V and 5 bases from J, with 13 bases between. From germline, CDR1 is LNHDA and CDR2 SQIVND (reference sequence). CDR3 coding DNA: TGTGCCAGTAGTATACTTGGGCCATCGAATAATTCACCCCTCCACTTT. Amino acids: CASSILGPSNNSPLHF.

The chain employs TRBV9 and TRBJ1-1; D remains ambiguous. The CDR3 extends over 15 amino acids. V was trimmed by 0 bases and J by 1 base, leaving 10 bases between them. Germline CDR1 and CDR2: SGDLS and YYNGEE. DNA of the CDR3: TGTGCCAGCAGCGTAGACGCGGTTAAGAACACTGAAGCTTTCTTT. Translating it yields CASSVDAVKNTEAFF.

The V call is TRBV6-5, the J call TRBJ2-1, with TRBD1 matching 7 bases. After removal of 6 bases from V and 8 bases from J, the junction contained 4 bases not matched to a gene. The CDR3 sequence is 12 residues long. Germline CDR1 is MNHEY and CDR2 is SVGAGI. The DNA for the CDR3 is TGTGCCAGCAGCCTAGGGGGCCATGAGCAGTTCTTC. It yields the protein CASSLGGHEQFF.

The V call is TRBV11-3, the J call TRBJ2-5; 10 positions match TRBD2. V was pared by 5 bases and J by 1 base, with 4 bases of the junction left unmatched. The CDR3 is 15 residues long. Germline V gene lookup returns CDR1 SGHNT and CDR2 YENEEA. The CDR3 here is CASSRGTSAQETQYF. For the CDR3, the DNA is TGTGCCAGCAGCCGAGGGACTAGCGCCCAAGAGACCCAGTACTTC. Supplemented by reference TRBV11-3 and TRBJ2-5, the full variable domain reads EAGVVQSPRYKIIEKKQPVAFWCNPISGHNTLYWYLQNLGQGPELLIRYENEEAVDDSQLPKDRFSAERLKGVDSTLKIQPAELGDSAVYLCASSRGTSAQETQYFGPGTRLLVL.

The chain has TRBV28 and TRBJ2-7; TRBD2 matches 7 bases. This CDR3 has 15 amino acids. The trim removed 6 bases at V and 0 bases at J, leaving 8 bases unmatched. The V gene's germline CDR1 is MDHEN and CDR2 SYDVKM. In nucleotides, the CDR3 is TGTGCCAGCAGCTTAGCGGGTGCCAGCTCCTACGAGCAGTACTTC. It codes for CASSLAGASSYEQYF.

The chain couples TRBV11-3 to TRBJ2-5; the match to TRBD1 covers 10 bases. The CDR3 totals 15 residues. Germline-derived CDR1 and CDR2 are SGHNT and YENEEA. J was trimmed by 3 bases and V by 1 base; bases with no gene match: 2. The CDR3 loop reads CASSLGTGGKETQYF. As DNA, the CDR3 is TGTGCCAGCAGCTTAGGGACAGGGGGTAAAGAGACCCAGTACTTC.

The chain couples TRBV10-3 to TRBJ1-1; TRBD1 matches 7 bases. The CDR3 runs to 14 residues. The trim removed 5 bases at V and 1 base at J, leaving 4 bases unmatched. Per germline, CDR1 ENHRY and CDR2 SYGVKD. CDR3 nucleotide sequence: TGTGCCATCAGTAAAGGGACAGAGAACACTGAAGCTTTCTTT. Protein product: CAISKGTENTEAFF.

The J gene is TRBJ1-4, the V gene TRBV5-1; TRBD1 matches at 9 bases. The V and J ends lost 2 bases and 6 bases, in that order; junction bases with no gene match: 5. The CDR3 has 15 residues. Germline V gives CDR1 SGHRS, CDR2 YFSETQ. The CDR3 is CASSLAGTGHEKLFF. The CDR3 nucleotides read TGCGCCAGCAGCTTAGCCGGGACAGGGCATGAAAAACTGTTTTTT.

This sequence joins TRBV7-8 and TRBJ2-7; 9 bases agree with TRBD1. The CDR3 totals 16 residues. Germline CDR1 is SGHVS and CDR2 is FQNEAQ. Trimming at V came to 1 base and at J to 6 bases, leaving 10 bases not matched to a gene. CDR3 protein: CASSLGRDREWGEQYF. The CDR3 coding sequence is TGTGCCAGCAGCTTAGGGCGGGACAGGGAATGGGGCGAGCAGTACTTC. The full variable domain, rest sourced from reference TRBV7-8 and TRBJ2-7, is GAGVSQSPRYKVAKRGQDVALRCDPISGHVSLFWYQQALGQGPEFLTYFQNEAQLDKSGLPSDRFFAERPEGSVSTLKIQRTQQEDSAVYLCASSLGRDREWGEQYFGPGTRLTVT.

The rearrangement links TRBV11-2 to TRBJ1-4, with D unclear. Germline CDR1 reads SGHAT; CDR2 reads FQNNGV. The CDR3 runs to 16 residues. Trimming took 1 base from V and 7 from J, leaving 16 bases between them. In DNA form, the CDR3 reads TGTGCCAGCAGCTTAGTAGCCGGGAGAGGAGGTGAAAAACTGTTTTTT. It yields the protein CASSLVAGRGGEKLFF.

Only a few counts were recorded for this clone. The chain combines TRBV29-1 with TRBJ2-1, with TRBD2 identical over 8 bases. J gave up 9 bases and V 4 bases, and 11 bases lay outside the gene matches. Germline assignment: CDR1 SQVTM and CDR2 ANQGSEA. CDR3 length equals 14 residues. The CDR3 reads CSVVLTSGFSEQFF. CDR3 nucleotides: TGCAGCGTTGTCTTAACTAGCGGCTTCAGTGAGCAGTTCTTC.